This T cell receptor (beta chain) emerged from a study of blood T cell repertoires in COVID-19. About the study: Acute and convalescent COVID-19 samples came from the United States, Italy and Spain. T cells, B-cell-depleted T cells, or PBMCs provided the cDNA or gDNA that served as material.

Study processing details: Reference gene primers were amplified, and this amplification served to estimate nucleated cell counts. Assay used: immunoSEQ multiplex PCR; TCRdb lists only in-frame clones, some missing. That table is the source of V, J and clone size, and D and trimming were worked out from the DNA. The sample consists of around 220,000 clones, approximately 90% of them appearing once. This clone was counted between two and nine times. CDR1 is KGHDR, CDR2 SFDVKD, per germline. The CDR3 is made up of 13 amino acids. V shed 4 bases and J shed 3 bases, with 8 bases lying between them. This receptor was obtained from a woman in her thirties or forties who had recovered from COVID-19. The sequenced sample was peripheral blood. J is TRBJ1-2 and V is TRBV24-1; perhaps TRBD1 as D (6 bases). CDR3 nucleotides: TGTGCCACCAGTGAGGACAGCTACTATGGCTACACCTTC. Translating gives CATSEDSYYGYTF.